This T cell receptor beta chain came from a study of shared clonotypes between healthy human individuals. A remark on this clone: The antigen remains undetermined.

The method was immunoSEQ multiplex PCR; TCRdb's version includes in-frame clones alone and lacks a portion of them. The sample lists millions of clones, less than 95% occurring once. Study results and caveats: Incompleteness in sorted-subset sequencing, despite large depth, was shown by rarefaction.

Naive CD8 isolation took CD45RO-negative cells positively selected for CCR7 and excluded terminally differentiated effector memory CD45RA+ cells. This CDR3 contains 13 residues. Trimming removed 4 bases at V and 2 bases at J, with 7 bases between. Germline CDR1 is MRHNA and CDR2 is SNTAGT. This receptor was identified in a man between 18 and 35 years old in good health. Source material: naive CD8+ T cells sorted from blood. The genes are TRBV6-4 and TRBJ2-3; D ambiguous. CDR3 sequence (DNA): TGTGCCAGCAGTGCCCTCATCACAGATACGCAGTATTTT. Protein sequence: CASSALITDTQYF.